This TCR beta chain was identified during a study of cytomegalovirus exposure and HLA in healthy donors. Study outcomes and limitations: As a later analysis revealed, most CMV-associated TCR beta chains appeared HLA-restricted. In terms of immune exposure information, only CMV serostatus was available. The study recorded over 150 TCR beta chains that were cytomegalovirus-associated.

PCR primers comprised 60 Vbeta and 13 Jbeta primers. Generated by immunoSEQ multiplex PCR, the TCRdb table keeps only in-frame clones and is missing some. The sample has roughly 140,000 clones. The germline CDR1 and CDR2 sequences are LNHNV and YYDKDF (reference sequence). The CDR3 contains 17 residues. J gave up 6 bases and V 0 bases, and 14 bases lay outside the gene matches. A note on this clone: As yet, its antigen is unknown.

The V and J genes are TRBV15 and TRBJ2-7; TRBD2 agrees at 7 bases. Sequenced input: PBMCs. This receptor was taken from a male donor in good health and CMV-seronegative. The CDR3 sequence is CATSREYGGGPIGEQYF. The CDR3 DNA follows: TGTGCCACCAGCAGAGAATATGGGGGAGGGCCTATCGGCGAGCAGTACTTC.